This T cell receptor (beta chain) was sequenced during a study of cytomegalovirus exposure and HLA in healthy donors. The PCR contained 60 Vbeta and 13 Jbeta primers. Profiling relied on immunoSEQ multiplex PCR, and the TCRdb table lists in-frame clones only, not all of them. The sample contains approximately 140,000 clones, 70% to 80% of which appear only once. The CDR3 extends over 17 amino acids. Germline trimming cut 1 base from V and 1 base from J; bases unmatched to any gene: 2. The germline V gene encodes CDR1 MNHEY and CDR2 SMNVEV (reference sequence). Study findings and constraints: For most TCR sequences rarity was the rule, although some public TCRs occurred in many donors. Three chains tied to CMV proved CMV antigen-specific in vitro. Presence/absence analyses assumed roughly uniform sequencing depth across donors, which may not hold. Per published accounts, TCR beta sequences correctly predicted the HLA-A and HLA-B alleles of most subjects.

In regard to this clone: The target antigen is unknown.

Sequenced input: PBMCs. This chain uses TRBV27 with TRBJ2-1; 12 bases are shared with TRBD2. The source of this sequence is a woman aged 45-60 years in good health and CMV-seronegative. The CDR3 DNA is TGTGCCAGCAGTTTATGGACTAGCGGGATTTCCTACAATGAGCAGTTCTTC. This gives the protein CASSLWTSGISYNEQFF.